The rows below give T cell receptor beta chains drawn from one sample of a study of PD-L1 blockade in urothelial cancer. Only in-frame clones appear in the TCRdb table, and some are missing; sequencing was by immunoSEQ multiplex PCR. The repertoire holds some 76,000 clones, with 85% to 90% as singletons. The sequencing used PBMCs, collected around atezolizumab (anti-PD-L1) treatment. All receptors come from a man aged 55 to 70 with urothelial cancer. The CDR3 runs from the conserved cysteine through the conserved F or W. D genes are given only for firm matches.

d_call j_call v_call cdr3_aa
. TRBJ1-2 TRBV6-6 CASSHFGGGSNYGYTF
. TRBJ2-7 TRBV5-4 CASSNGSSYEQYF
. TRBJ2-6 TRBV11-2 CASANQGTGANVLTF
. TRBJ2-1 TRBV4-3 CASSQEPTGTYNEQFF
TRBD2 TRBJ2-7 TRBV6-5 CASSIAGGPGEQYF
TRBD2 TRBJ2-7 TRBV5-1 CASSLIGSGDISYEQYF
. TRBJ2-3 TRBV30 CAWSYSRGGQYF
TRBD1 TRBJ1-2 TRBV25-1 CASSVQGGYGYTF
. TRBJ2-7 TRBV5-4 CASSLDRKPTYEQYF
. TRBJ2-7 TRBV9 CASSPRTGSYEQYF
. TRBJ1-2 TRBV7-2 CASSLRGSSLGVYGYTF
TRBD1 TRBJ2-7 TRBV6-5 CASSYQGQGVYEQYF
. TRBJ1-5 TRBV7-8 CASSLAAGNQPQHF
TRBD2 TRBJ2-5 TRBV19 CASRGPRLAGVGETQYF
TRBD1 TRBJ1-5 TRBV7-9 CASSSKGQGNQPQHF
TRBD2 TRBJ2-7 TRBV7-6 CASSLQSGSREQYF
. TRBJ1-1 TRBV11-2 CASSPVPGHIFEAFF
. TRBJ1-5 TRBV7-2 CASSFGGLSNQPQHF
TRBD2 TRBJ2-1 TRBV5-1 CASSTPGLAGERSSYNEQFF
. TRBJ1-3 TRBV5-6 CASSLGIGRGSGNTIYF
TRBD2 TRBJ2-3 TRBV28 CASITSGNFADTQYF
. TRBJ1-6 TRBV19 CASSEGRFNSPLHF
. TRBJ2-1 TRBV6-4 CASSDSPDFSFQFF
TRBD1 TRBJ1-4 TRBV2 CASSADRGYDEKLFF
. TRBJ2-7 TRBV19 CASSRIGGGGSYEQYF
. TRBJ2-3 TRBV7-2 CASSPGAGDTQYF
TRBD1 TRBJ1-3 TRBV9 CASSAQGAVGNTIYF
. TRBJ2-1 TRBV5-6 CASSLDAMSSYNEQFF
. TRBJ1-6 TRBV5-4 CASSRGREDNSPLHF
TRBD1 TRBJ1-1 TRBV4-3 CASSQDRGQGYTEAFF
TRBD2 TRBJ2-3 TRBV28 CASTQWLAGGTDTQYF
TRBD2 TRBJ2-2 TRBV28 CASKGGGRAAGELFF
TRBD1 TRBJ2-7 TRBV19 CASRTEGTGSSEQYF
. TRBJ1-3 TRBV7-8 CASSPVDDRTTSGNTIYF
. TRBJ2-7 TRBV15 CATSLRGSDGEQYF
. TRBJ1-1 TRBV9 CASSVVGSTEAFF
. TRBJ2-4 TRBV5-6 CASSLDRVAIQYF
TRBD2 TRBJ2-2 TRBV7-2 CASSLYGAGGRTGELFF